These 4 T cell receptor beta chains share one sample of origin, sequenced in a study of blood T cell repertoires in COVID-19. Repertoires were generated with immunoSEQ multiplex PCR, while TCRdb's copy carries only in-frame clones and drops some. Of some 180,000 clones in the sample, 82% are singletons; the top ten hold 5.2%. The sequenced sample was PBMCs or T cells enriched from blood (not recorded which). Receptors originate from a woman aged 55-69 years with acute COVID-19.

The rearrangement joins TRBV5-6 to TRBJ2-7; TRBD1 agrees at 11 bases. There are 14 residues in the CDR3. Germline values: CDR1 SGHDT, CDR2 YYEEEE. The junction had 5 bases not matched to a gene; V was cut back by 3 bases and J by 6 bases. CDR3 residues: CASSWGTGGFEQYV. The CDR3 DNA follows: TGTGCCAGCAGCTGGGGGACAGGGGGGTTCGAGCAGTACGTC.

V and J are TRBV7-2 and TRBJ1-1, with D maybe TRBD1 (6 bases). The CDR3 runs to 14 residues. With 4 bases removed from V and 10 bases from J, the gap between germline ends came to 19 bases. Looked up from germline, CDR1 is SGHTA and CDR2 is FQGNSA. The CDR3 loop is CASSSDVLTGRAFF. CDR3 sequence (DNA): TGTGCCAGCAGCTCCGACGTCCTAACAGGGCGAGCTTTCTTT.

This sequence joins TRBV14 and TRBJ2-1, with 13 bases lining up with TRBD2. There are 15 residues in the CDR3. With V trimmed by 1 base and J by 7 bases, 1 base remained unmatched. Germline assignment: CDR1 SGHDN and CDR2 FVKESK. The CDR3 loop reads CASSQGTSGGNEQFF. The CDR3 DNA follows: TGTGCCAGCAGCCAAGGGACTAGCGGGGGTAATGAGCAGTTCTTC.

This clone was counted a single time. The V gene is TRBV30, the J gene TRBJ1-3; 8 nucleotides align to TRBD1. V gave up 2 bases and J gave up 2 bases; unmatched junction bases: 5. Germline CDR1 is GTSNPN and CDR2 is SVGIG (reference sequence). The CDR3 length is 15 residues. The CDR3 sequence: CAWSYRGSTGNTIYF. In nucleotides, the CDR3 is TGTGCCTGGAGTTACAGGGGGTCGACTGGAAACACCATATATTTT.